The entry below gives a single TCR beta chain sequence along with its context. V lost 1 base and J lost 8; bases outside the gene matches: 3. CDR1 and CDR2 (germline): MNHEY, SVGAGI. CDR3 size: 15 residues. The sample belongs to a study of shared clonotypes between healthy human individuals. The assay was immunoSEQ multiplex PCR, and TCRdb's table has in-frame clones only and misses some. The sample carries about 450,000 clones, around 80% recorded once. The V call is TRBV6-5, the J call TRBJ2-1, with 12 positions matching TRBD2. The sequencing input was PBMCs. This sequence was found in a woman in her 40s in good health. Some clones in this sample may be carry-over from other donors' samples. The CDR3 region is CASSYLTSGSYEQFF. Here the CDR3 DNA reads TGTGCCAGCAGTTACTTGACTAGCGGGAGTTATGAGCAGTTCTTC.